The next 27 T cell receptor beta chains were all read from a single sample in a study of spatial heterogeneity in lung cancer. Each CDR3 protein is one row after TCRdb ran MiXCR on the 5' RACE reads. This sample carries 20,000 to 25,000 distinct CDR3 sequences, 15% of them seen once, and the ten largest clones take about 31%. No antigens are known for them. Findings and limits, study-wide: Tracking of tumor mutation counts was seen in expanded intratumoral alpha and beta TCR counts.

The time point: sample taken at primary tumor resection. This sample comprised lung tumor tissue, obtained at surgery. The receptors here all came from a female donor with early-stage non-small cell lung cancer.

In this sample, this clonotype turned up a few times. This rearrangement joins TRBV4-1 to TRBJ2-5, with 16 bases aligning to TRBD2. There are 16 residues in the CDR3. The V gene end was trimmed by 4 bases and the J gene end by 4 bases; junction bases not matched to a gene: 3. The V gene's germline CDR1 is MGHRA and CDR2 YSYEKL. The CDR3: CASSPGLAGGSETQYF. For the CDR3, the DNA is TGCGCCAGCAGCCCGGGACTAGCGGGAGGGTCAGAGACCCAGTACTTC.

This clonotype was observed many times. Here the CDR3 DNA reads TGTGCCAGCAGCTCCTTGGCCGGCCGGGATACGCAGTATTTT. Its protein is CASSSLAGRDTQYF. The V and J genes are TRBV5-6 and TRBJ2-3; D ambiguous. Deletions cut 3 bases from V and 6 bases from J, with 14 bases between. Germline V gene lookup returns CDR1 SGHDT and CDR2 YYEEEE. The CDR3 spans 14 residues.

The chain recombines TRBV21-1 with TRBJ2-6; TRBD1 is the table's D call, not checked against the DNA. TRBV21-1 is marked as a pseudogene. The CDR3 runs to 18 residues. The CDR3 coding sequence is TGTGCCAGCAGCAAAGCTTTGCAGGGGGCCGCTGGGGCCAACGTCCTGACTTTC. Its protein product is CASSKALQGAAGANVLTF.

Many counts were recorded for this clonotype. The chain couples TRBV3-1 to TRBJ2-2; 12 positions agree with TRBD2. This CDR3 spans 17 amino acids. Germline assignment: CDR1 LGHDT and CDR2 YNNKEL (reference sequence). The J segment lost 4 bases and the V segment lost 4 bases, leaving 7 bases of the junction unmatched. The CDR3 coding sequence is TGTGCCAGCAGCCCCTCTAGCGGGAGGGTCCGCACCGGGGAGCTGTTTTTT. Translation gives CASSPSSGRVRTGELFF.

This clonotype showed up just a few times. The DNA of the CDR3 is TGTGCCTGGAGTGTACGATTAAGCGGGAGGGCCATGGACGAGCAGTACTTC. It yields the protein CAWSVRLSGRAMDEQYF. The gene calls are TRBV30 and TRBJ2-7; 10 positions agree with TRBD2. CDR1 is GTSNPN and CDR2 is SVGIG in the germline V gene (reference sequence). Trimming took 0 bases from V and 5 from J; bases not matched to a gene: 13. This CDR3 has 17 residues.

The sample holds many counts of this clonotype. The rearrangement joins TRBV18 to TRBJ2-2; 7 nucleotides match TRBD2. Germline CDR1 reads KGHSH; CDR2 reads LQKENI. Trimming cost V 2 bases and J 6 bases; bases outside gene matches: 9. This CDR3 spans 16 amino acids. This CDR3 reads CASSPYLPGGAGELFF. The CDR3 nucleotides are TGTGCCAGCTCACCATATCTGCCGGGAGGCGCCGGGGAGCTGTTTTTT.

This clonotype turned up a few times. J is TRBJ2-6 and V is TRBV15; no firm D call. The CDR3 length is 17 residues. Trimming stripped 3 bases from V and 8 bases from J, with 20 bases between. Germline V gene data show CDR1 as LNHNV and CDR2 as YYDKDF (reference sequence). CDR3 in amino acids: CATSRKGTLVGTNVLTF. DNA of the CDR3: TGTGCCACCAGCAGGAAGGGCACCCTTGTGGGGACCAACGTCCTGACTTTC.

This clonotype occurred many times. CDR3 sequence (DNA): TGTGCCAGCAACAGGGGTACAGATACGCAGTATTTT. Translated: CASNRGTDTQYF. The chain employs TRBV9 and TRBJ2-3, with TRBD1 matching 7 bases. The J segment lost 3 bases and the V segment lost 6 bases, leaving 1 base of the junction unmatched. CDR3 length: 12 amino acids. From germline, CDR1 is SGDLS and CDR2 YYNGEE.

The J gene is TRBJ2-7, the V gene TRBV3-1; D might be TRBD1 or TRBD2, each matching 5 bases. CDR1 is LGHDT, CDR2 YNNKEL, per germline (reference sequence). CDR3 length equals 13 residues. V shed 3 bases and J shed 7 bases, with 13 bases lying between them. The CDR3 region is CASSQIGTGEQYF. The CDR3, as DNA: TGTGCCAGCAGCCAGATCGGGACGGGGGAGCAGTACTTC.

This rearrangement joins TRBV4-1 to TRBJ1-4, with D possibly TRBD1 on 5 matching bases. Per the germline V gene, CDR1 is MGHRA and CDR2 is YSYEKL. The CDR3 consists of 16 residues. V shed 0 bases and J shed 5 bases, with 13 bases lying between them. The CDR3 protein is CASSQDFGRANEKLFF. DNA of the CDR3: TGCGCCAGCAGCCAAGATTTCGGCAGGGCCAATGAAAAACTGTTTTTT.

Worth noting for this clonotype: A read error may be the cause here, since a much bigger clone is one base away. The missing conserved phenylalanine or tryptophan at the end of this CDR3 makes a read error likely. The chain uses TRBV28 and TRBJ2-1; possibly TRBD2 for D (5 bases). CDR1 MDHEN and CDR2 SYDVKM come from the germline V gene. This CDR3 region has 14 residues. In DNA form, the CDR3 reads TGTGCCAGCAGATCGCCGGGATCCTTCAATGAGCAGTTCTTA. Translating it yields CASRSPGSFNEQFL.

The CDR3 DNA follows: TGTGCCAGCACTCCAACAGGGGCCAACACAGATACGCAGTATTTT. This gives the protein CASTPTGANTDTQYF. V gene TRBV6-1 combines with J gene TRBJ2-3; TRBD1 matches 7 bases. Losses at the gene ends were 7 bases for V and 2 bases for J; bases not matched to a gene: 9. Germline V CDR1 and CDR2: MNHNS, SASEGT. CDR3 length: 15 amino acids.

This clonotype occurred many times. This rearrangement joins TRBV6-5 to TRBJ2-3; D possibly corresponds to TRBD1 (6 bases). The length of the CDR3 is 14 residues. Germline V gives CDR1 MNHEY, CDR2 SVGAGI. V was pared by 6 bases and J by 2 bases, with 12 bases between. The CDR3 reads CASRDPGVTDTQYF. CDR3 nucleotides: TGTGCCAGCAGGGATCCAGGGGTCACAGATACGCAGTATTTT.

This clonotype was counted at least ten times. A junction boundary mismatches the germline segment, possibly from a read error. The chain recombines TRBV20-1 with TRBJ2-5, with 7 nucleotides matching TRBD2. Germline V CDR1 and CDR2: DFQATT, SNEGSKA (reference sequence). The CDR3 loop spans 14 amino acids. The CDR3 DNA follows: TGCAGCGCTATTTTCGGGGAGGGGACGGAGACCCAGTACTTC. Amino acid sequence: CSAIFGEGTETQYF.

The chain is built from TRBV6-1 and TRBJ2-2; D gene ambiguous. Germline V gene lookup returns CDR1 MNHNS and CDR2 SASEGT. CDR3 length equals 13 residues. Trimming removed 8 bases at V and 6 bases at J, with 13 bases between. Here the CDR3 DNA reads TGTGCCAGCCGGTTGAATCAAGCCGGGGAGCTGTTTTTT. Protein sequence: CASRLNQAGELFF.

This clonotype showed up just a few times. The genes are TRBV5-1 and TRBJ2-7, with 7 bases fitting TRBD2. This CDR3 has 15 residues. After removal of 2 bases from V and 4 bases from J, the junction contained 9 bases not matched to a gene. Germline loops: CDR1 SGHRS, CDR2 YFSETQ. CDR3 nucleotide sequence: TGCGCCAGCAGCTTATCCAGCGGGGTATCTTACGAGCAGTACTTC. This sequence encodes CASSLSSGVSYEQYF.

The sample holds many counts of this clonotype. The chain links TRBV20-1 to TRBJ2-3, with D unclear. Between the trimmed V and J ends, which lost 7 bases and 5 bases, there was a span of 16 bases. From germline, CDR1 is DFQATT and CDR2 SNEGSKA (reference sequence). The CDR3 is 13 residues long. CDR3 in amino acids: CSVTQSRIDTQYF. In DNA form, the CDR3 reads TGCAGTGTTACTCAGAGTCGAATAGATACGCAGTATTTT.

The chain has TRBV10-1 and TRBJ2-5; 7 nucleotides line up with TRBD2. This CDR3 has 13 amino acids. The germline gives CDR1 WNHNN, CDR2 SYGVQD (reference sequence). Trimming took 3 bases from V and 3 from J; bases not matched to a gene: 1. CDR3 residues: CASSDAGEETQYF. The CDR3 DNA reads as TGCGCCAGCAGTGATGCGGGAGAAGAGACCCAGTACTTC.

V usage is TRBV5-1 and J usage is TRBJ2-7, with D possibly TRBD1 on 5 matching bases. In germline, CDR1 is SGHRS, CDR2 YFSETQ. Trimming shortened V by 4 bases and J by 6 bases, and 17 bases separated the two germline ends. The CDR3 length is 14 residues. The DNA for the CDR3 is TGCGCCAGCAGCCGGAATCAGGGTACCAGCGAGCAGTACTTC. Amino acids: CASSRNQGTSEQYF. Filled out from reference TRBV5-1 and TRBJ2-7, the complete variable domain reads KAGVTQTPRYLIKTRGQQVTLSCSPISGHRSVSWYQQTPGQGLQFLFEYFSETQRNKGNFPGRFSGRQFSNSRSEMNVSTLELGDSALYLCASSRNQGTSEQYFGPGTRLTVT.

The rearrangement links TRBV28 to TRBJ2-2; D is undetermined. The CDR3 consists of 14 residues. V was pared by 3 bases and J by 6 bases, with 11 bases between. Germline values: CDR1 MDHEN, CDR2 SYDVKM. CDR3 region: CASSLSGLSGELFF. CDR3 nucleotide sequence: TGTGCCAGCAGTTTGTCGGGTCTCTCCGGGGAGCTGTTTTTT. The full variable domain, with the rest looked up from reference TRBV28 and TRBJ2-2, is DVKVTQSSRYLVKRTGEKVFLECVQDMDHENMFWYRQDPGLGLRLIYFSYDVKMKEKGDIPEGYSVSREKKERFSLILESASTNQTSMYLCASSLSGLSGELFFGEGSRLTVL.

This clonotype has only a few counts. A read error may produce the germline difference seen at one junction end. The rearrangement links TRBV15 to TRBJ2-1; D may be TRBD1 or TRBD2 (5 bases each). Germline V gene lookup returns CDR1 LNHNV and CDR2 YYDKDF (reference sequence). The CDR3 covers 14 residues. The CDR3 protein is CATSKGDLYNEQFF. The CDR3, as DNA: TGTGCCACGAGCAAAGGGGACCTGTACAATGAGCAGTTCTTC.

The CDR3 loop is CASTKGGGGPGYNEQFF. As DNA, the CDR3 is TGTGCCAGCACCAAGGGGGGGGGCGGGCCGGGGTACAATGAGCAGTTCTTC. V gene TRBV9 combines with J gene TRBJ2-1; D may be TRBD2 (7 bases). Trimming left V 6 bases short and J 4 bases short, with 23 bases between. Germline CDR1 is SGDLS and CDR2 is YYNGEE. The CDR3 runs to 17 residues.

The V and J genes are TRBV19 and TRBJ2-1; a possible D gene is TRBD2 (6 bases). Trimming left V 6 bases short and J 6 bases short, with 18 bases between. CDR1 is LNHDA and CDR2 is SQIVND in the germline V gene (reference sequence). This CDR3 contains 15 residues. The CDR3 loop reads CASSTTSWESNEQFF. The CDR3 bases are TGTGCCAGTAGCACGACTAGTTGGGAGTCCAATGAGCAGTTCTTC. Based on the CDR3 plus reference TRBV19 and TRBJ2-1, the full variable domain is DGGITQSPKYLFRKEGQNVTLSCEQNLNHDAMYWYRQDPGQGLRLIYYSQIVNDFQKGDIAEGYSVSREKKESFPLTVTSAQKNPTAFYLCASSTTSWESNEQFFGPGTRLTVL.

The rearrangement links TRBV5-1 to TRBJ2-7, with D unclear. Between the trimmed V and J ends, which lost 3 bases and 2 bases, there was a span of 9 bases. Looked up from germline, CDR1 is SGHRS and CDR2 is YFSETQ. The CDR3 runs 13 residues. As DNA, the CDR3 is TGCGCCAGCAGCTCGACGGTAGCCTACGAGCAGTACTTC. Its translation: CASSSTVAYEQYF.

This clonotype was counted between two and nine times. The V gene is TRBV3-1, the J gene TRBJ2-7; D might be TRBD1 (6 bases). From germline, CDR1 is LGHDT and CDR2 YNNKEL (reference sequence). Trimming removed 2 bases at V and 0 bases at J, with 26 bases between. There are 20 residues in the CDR3. CDR3 in DNA: TGTGCCAGCAGCCAAACGAAACCCCGGCAACCGGGACACTTCTCCTACGAGCAGTACTTC. Its translation: CASSQTKPRQPGHFSYEQYF.

This clonotype showed up many times. The rearrangement joins TRBV5-1 to TRBJ2-1; weak D call: TRBD2 (5 bases). Germline V CDR1 and CDR2: SGHRS, YFSETQ. Between the trimmed V and J ends, which lost 7 bases and 1 base, there was a span of 15 bases. The CDR3 runs 15 residues. CDR3 DNA: TGCGCCAGCGCCTGGGTTGCGGGTTCCTACAATGAGCAGTTCTTC. It yields the protein CASAWVAGSYNEQFF.

There are a few counts of this clonotype. CDR3 loop: CASSLWGAEQFF. The CDR3, as DNA: TGTGCCAGCAGTTTATGGGGGGCTGAGCAGTTCTTC. The chain is built from TRBV27 and TRBJ2-1, with D tentatively TRBD1 or TRBD2 (6 bases each). The CDR3 is made up of 12 amino acids. Per the germline V gene, CDR1 is MNHEY and CDR2 is SMNVEV (reference sequence). V lost 1 base to trimming and J lost 9 bases, with 7 bases between them.